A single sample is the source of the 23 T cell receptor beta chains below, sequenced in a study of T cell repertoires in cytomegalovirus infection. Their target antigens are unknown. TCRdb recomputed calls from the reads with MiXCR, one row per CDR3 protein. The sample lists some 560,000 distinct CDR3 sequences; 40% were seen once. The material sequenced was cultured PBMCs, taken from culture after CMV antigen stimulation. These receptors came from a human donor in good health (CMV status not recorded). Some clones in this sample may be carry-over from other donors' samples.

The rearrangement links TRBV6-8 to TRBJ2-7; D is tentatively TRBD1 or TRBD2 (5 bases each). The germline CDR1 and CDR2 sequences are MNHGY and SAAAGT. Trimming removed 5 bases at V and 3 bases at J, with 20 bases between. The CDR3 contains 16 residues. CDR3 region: CASSPLGAGPSYEQYF. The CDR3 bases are TGTGCCAGCAGTCCCCTCGGGGCCGGGCCAAGCTACGAGCAGTACTTC.

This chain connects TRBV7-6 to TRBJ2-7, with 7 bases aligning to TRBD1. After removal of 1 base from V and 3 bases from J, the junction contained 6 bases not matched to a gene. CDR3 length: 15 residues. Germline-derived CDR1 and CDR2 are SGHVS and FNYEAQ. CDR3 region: CASSLGSDRVYEQYF. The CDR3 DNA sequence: TGTGCCAGCAGCTTAGGGTCCGACAGGGTCTACGAGCAGTACTTC.

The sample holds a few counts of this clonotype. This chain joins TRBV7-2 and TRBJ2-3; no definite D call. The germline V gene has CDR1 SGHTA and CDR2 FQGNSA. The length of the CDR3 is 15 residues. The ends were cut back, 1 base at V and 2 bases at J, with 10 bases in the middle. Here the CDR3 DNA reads TGTGCCAGCAGCTTAGATATCATGCACACAGATACGCAGTATTTT. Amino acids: CASSLDIMHTDTQYF. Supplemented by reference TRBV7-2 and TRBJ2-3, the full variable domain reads GAGVSQSPSNKVTEKGKDVELRCDPISGHTALYWYRQSLGQGLEFLIYFQGNSAPDKSGLPSDRFSAERTGGSVSTLTIQRTQQEDSAVYLCASSLDIMHTDTQYFGPGTRLTVL.

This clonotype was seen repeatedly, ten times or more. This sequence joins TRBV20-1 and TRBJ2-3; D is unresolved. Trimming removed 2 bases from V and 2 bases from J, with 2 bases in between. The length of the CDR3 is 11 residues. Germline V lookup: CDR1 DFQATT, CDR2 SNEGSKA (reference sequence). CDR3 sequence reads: CSARHTDTQYF. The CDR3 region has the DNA TGCAGTGCTAGACACACAGATACGCAGTATTTT.

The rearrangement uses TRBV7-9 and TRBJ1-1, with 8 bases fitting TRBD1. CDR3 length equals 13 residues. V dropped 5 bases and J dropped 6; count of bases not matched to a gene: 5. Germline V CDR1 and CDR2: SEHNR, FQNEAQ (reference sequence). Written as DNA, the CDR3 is TGTGCCAGCAGCCTCTGGGACAGGCCTGAAGCTTTCTTT. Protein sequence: CASSLWDRPEAFF.

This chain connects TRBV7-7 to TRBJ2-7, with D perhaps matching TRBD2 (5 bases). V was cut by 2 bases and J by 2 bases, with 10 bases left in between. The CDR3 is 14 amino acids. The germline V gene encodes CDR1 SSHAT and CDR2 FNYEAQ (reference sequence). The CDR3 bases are TGTGCCAGCAGCTTATTCGAGGGAGCCTACGAGCAGTACTTC. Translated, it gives CASSLFEGAYEQYF.

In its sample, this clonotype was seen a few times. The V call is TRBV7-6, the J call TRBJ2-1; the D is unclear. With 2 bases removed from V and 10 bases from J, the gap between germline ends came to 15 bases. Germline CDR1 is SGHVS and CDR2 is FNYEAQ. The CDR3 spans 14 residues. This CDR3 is CASSLSWTRVEQFF. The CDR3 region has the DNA TGTGCCAGCAGCTTAAGTTGGACCCGCGTCGAGCAGTTCTTC.

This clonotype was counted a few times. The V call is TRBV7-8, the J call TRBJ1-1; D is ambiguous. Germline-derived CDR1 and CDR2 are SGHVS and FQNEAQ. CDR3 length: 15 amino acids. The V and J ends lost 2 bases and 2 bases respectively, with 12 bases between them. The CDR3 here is CASSLSTRPNTEAFF. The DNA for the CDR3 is TGTGCCAGCAGCTTAAGTACCCGACCCAACACTGAAGCTTTCTTT. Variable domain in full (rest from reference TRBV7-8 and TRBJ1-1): GAGVSQSPRYKVAKRGQDVALRCDPISGHVSLFWYQQALGQGPEFLTYFQNEAQLDKSGLPSDRFFAERPEGSVSTLKIQRTQQEDSAVYLCASSLSTRPNTEAFFGQGTRLTVV.

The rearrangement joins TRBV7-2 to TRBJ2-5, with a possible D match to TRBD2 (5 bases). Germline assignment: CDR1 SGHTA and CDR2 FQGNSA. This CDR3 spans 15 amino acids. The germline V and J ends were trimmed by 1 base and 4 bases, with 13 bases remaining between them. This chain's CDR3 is CASSLVRGSGETQYF. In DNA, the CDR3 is TGTGCCAGCAGCTTAGTGCGAGGGTCTGGAGAGACCCAGTACTTC.

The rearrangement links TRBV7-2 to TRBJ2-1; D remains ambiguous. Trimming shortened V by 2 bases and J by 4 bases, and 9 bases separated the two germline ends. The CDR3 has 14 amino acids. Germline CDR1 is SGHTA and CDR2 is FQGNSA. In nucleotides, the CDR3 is TGTGCCAGCAGCTTACAGACGGAGTACAATGAGCAGTTCTTC. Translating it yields CASSLQTEYNEQFF.

The CDR3 protein is CSAQGQGGANVLTF. DNA of the CDR3: TGCAGTGCCCAGGGACAGGGCGGGGCCAACGTCCTGACTTTC. The rearrangement links TRBV20-1 to TRBJ2-6; 9 positions match TRBD1. Germline assignment: CDR1 DFQATT and CDR2 SNEGSKA (reference sequence). The CDR3 loop spans 14 amino acids. The V gene end was trimmed by 6 bases and the J gene end by 4 bases; junction bases not matched to a gene: 4.

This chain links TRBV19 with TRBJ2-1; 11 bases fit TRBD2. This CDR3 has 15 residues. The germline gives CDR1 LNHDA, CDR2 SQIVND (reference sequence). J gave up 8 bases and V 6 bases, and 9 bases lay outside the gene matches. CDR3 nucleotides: TGTGCCAGTAGCTGGACTAGCGGGCAGCCCTATGAGCAGTTCTTC. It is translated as CASSWTSGQPYEQFF. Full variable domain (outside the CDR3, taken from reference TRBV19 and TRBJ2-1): DGGITQSPKYLFRKEGQNVTLSCEQNLNHDAMYWYRQDPGQGLRLIYYSQIVNDFQKGDIAEGYSVSREKKESFPLTVTSAQKNPTAFYLCASSWTSGQPYEQFFGPGTRLTVL.

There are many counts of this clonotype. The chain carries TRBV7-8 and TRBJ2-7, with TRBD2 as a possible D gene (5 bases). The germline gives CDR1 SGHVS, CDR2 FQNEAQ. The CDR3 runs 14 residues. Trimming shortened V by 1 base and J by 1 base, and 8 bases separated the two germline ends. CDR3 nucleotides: TGTGCCAGCAGCTTAGGGAGGACGTCCTACGAGCAGTACTTC. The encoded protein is CASSLGRTSYEQYF.

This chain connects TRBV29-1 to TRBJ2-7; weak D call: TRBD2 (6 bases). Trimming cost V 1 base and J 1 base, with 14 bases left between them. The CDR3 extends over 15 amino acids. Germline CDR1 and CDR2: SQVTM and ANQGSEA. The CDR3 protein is CSVEAPGTASYEQYF. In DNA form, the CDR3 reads TGCAGCGTTGAAGCCCCCGGGACTGCTTCCTACGAGCAGTACTTC.

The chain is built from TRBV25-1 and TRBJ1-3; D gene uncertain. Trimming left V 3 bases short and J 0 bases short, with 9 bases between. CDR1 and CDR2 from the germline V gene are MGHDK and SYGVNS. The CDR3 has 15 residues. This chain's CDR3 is CASSDTGPSGNTIYF. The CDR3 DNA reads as TGTGCCAGCAGTGATACGGGTCCCTCTGGAAACACCATATATTTT.

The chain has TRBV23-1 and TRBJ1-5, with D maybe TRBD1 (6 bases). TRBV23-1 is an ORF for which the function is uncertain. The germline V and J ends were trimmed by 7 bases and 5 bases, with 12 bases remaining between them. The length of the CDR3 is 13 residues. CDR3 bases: TGCGCCAGCAATAAGGGGGGGGATCAGCCCCAGCATTTT. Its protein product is CASNKGGDQPQHF.

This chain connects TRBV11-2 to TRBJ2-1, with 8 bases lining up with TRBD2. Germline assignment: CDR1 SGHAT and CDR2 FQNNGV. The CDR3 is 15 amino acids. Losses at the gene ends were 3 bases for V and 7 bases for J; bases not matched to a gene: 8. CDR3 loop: CASSFVWTSFNEQFF. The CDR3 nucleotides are TGTGCCAGCAGCTTTGTTTGGACTAGCTTTAATGAGCAGTTCTTC.

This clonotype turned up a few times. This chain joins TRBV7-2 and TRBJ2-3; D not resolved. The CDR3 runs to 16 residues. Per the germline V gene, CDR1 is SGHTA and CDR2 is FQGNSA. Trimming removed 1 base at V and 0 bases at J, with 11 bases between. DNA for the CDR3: TGTGCCAGCAGCTTAGAATTCTTCGCTAGCACAGATACGCAGTATTTT. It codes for CASSLEFFASTDTQYF.

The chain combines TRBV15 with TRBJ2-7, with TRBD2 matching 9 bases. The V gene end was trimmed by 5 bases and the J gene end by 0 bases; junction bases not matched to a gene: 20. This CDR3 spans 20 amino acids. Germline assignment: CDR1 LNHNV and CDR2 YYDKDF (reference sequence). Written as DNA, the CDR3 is TGTGCCACCAGCGCTTCTCCCGGGGGGCGAAGCGGGGGGTACTCCTACGAGCAGTACTTC. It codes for CATSASPGGRSGGYSYEQYF.

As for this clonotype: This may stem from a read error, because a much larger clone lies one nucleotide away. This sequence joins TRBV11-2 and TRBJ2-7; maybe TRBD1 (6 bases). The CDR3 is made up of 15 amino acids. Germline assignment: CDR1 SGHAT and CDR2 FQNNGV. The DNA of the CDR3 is TGTGCCAGCAGCTTAGACGGGACAAGCCGCTACGGGCAGTACTTC. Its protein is CASSLDGTSRYGQYF.

The CDR3: CASSARPTYEQYF. The CDR3 DNA reads TGCGCCAGCAGCGCGAGACCCACCTACGAGCAGTACTTC. V usage is TRBV5-1 and J usage is TRBJ2-7, with no clear D. CDR1 is SGHRS and CDR2 is YFSETQ in the germline V gene. The CDR3 extends over 13 amino acids. V dropped 4 bases and J dropped 2 bases, with 10 bases sitting between them.

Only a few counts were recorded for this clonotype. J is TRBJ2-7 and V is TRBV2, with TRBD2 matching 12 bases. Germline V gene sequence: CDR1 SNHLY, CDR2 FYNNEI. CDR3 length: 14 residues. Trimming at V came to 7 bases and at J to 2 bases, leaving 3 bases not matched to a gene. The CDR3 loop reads CASKGLAGTYEQYF. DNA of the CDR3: TGTGCCAGCAAAGGACTAGCGGGAACCTACGAGCAGTACTTC.

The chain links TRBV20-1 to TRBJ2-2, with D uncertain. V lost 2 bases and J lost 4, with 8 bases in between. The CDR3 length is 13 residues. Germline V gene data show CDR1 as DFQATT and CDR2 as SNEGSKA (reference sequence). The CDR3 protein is CSARLGITGELFF. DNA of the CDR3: TGCAGTGCTAGATTAGGCATCACCGGGGAGCTGTTTTTT.